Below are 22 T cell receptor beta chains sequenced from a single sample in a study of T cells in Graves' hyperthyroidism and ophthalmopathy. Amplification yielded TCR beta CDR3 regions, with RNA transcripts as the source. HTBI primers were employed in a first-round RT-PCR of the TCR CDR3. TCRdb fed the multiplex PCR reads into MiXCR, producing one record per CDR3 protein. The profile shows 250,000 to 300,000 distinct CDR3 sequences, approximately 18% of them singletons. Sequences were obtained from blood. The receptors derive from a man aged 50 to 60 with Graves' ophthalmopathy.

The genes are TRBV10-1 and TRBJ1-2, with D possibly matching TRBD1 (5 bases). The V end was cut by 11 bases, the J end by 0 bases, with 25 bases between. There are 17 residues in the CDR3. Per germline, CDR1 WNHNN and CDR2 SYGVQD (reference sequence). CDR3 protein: CAGLGGRPHSTNYGYTF. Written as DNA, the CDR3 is TGCGCCGGTCTCGGGGGTCGGCCTCACAGCACTAACTATGGCTACACCTTC.

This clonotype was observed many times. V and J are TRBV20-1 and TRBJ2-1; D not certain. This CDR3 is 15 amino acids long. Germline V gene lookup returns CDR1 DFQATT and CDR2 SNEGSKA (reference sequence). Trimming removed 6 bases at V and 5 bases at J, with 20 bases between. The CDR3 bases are TGCAGTGCCAGAATATACGCTCTAGGACACAATGAGCAGTTCTTC. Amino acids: CSARIYALGHNEQFF.

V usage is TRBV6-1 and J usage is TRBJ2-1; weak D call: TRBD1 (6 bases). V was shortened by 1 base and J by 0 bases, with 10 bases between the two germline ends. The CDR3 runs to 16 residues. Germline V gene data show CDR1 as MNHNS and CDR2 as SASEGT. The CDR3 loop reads CASSEVGTISYNEQFF. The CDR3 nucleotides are TGTGCCAGCAGTGAAGTGGGGACAATCTCCTACAATGAGCAGTTCTTC.

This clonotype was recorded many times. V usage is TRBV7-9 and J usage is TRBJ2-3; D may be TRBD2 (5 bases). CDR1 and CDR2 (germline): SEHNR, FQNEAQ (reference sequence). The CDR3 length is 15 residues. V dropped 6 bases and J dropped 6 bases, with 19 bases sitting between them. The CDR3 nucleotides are TGTGCCAGCAGACCCCCGGGAAAGCTGGGGGATACGCAGTATTTT. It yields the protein CASRPPGKLGDTQYF.

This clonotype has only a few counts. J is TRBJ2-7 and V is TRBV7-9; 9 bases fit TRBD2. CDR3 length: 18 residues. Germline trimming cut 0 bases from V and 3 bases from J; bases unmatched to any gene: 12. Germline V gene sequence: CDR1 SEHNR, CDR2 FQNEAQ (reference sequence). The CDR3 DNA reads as TGTGCCAGCAGCTTAGCGTCTGGGCTAGCGGGAACTAACTACGAGCAGTACTTC. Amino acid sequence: CASSLASGLAGTNYEQYF.

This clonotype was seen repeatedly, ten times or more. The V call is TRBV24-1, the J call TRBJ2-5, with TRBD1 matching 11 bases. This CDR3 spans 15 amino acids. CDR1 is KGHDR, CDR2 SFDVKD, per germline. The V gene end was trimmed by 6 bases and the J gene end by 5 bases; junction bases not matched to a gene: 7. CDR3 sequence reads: CATSRSGQGAETQYF. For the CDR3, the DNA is TGTGCCACCAGTCGATCCGGACAGGGGGCGGAGACCCAGTACTTC.

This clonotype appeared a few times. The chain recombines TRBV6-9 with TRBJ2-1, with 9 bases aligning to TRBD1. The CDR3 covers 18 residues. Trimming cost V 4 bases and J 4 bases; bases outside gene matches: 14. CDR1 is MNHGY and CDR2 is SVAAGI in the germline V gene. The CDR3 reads CASSLQGALRFKYNEQFF. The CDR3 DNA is TGTGCCAGCAGTTTACAGGGGGCCCTGCGTTTTAAGTACAATGAGCAGTTCTTC.

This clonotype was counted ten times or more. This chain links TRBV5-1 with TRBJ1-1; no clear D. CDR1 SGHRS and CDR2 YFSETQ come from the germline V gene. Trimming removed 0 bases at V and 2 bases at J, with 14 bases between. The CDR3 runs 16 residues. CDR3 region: CASSLVNSTYNTEAFF. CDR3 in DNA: TGCGCCAGCAGCTTGGTAAACAGTACCTACAACACTGAAGCTTTCTTT.

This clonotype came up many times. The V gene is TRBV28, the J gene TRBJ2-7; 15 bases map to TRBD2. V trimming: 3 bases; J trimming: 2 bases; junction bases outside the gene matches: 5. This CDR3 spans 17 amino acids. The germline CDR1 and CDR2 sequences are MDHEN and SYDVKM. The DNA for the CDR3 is TGTGCCAGCAGTTTGCCCGGACTAGCGGGAGGGGCCTACGAGCAGTACTTC. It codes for CASSLPGLAGGAYEQYF.

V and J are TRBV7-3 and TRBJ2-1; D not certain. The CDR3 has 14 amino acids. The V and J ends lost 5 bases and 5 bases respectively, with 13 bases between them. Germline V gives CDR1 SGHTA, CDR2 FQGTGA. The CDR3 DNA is TGTGCCAGCAGCGTGACCCCCACACACAATGAGCAGTTCTTC. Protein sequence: CASSVTPTHNEQFF.

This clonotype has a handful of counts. The CDR3: CASSVEVDSGIYNEQFF. The DNA of the CDR3 is TGTGCCAGCAGCGTAGAAGTGGACTCGGGTATTTACAATGAGCAGTTCTTC. V and J are TRBV9 and TRBJ2-1, with D perhaps matching TRBD2 (5 bases). This CDR3 comprises 17 residues. V shed 0 bases and J shed 4 bases, with 17 bases lying between them. Germline lookup yields CDR1 SGDLS and CDR2 YYNGEE.

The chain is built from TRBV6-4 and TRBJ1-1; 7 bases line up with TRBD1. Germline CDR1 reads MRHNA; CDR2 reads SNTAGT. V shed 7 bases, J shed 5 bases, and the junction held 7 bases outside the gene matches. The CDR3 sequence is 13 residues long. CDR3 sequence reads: CASKGGTDTEAFF. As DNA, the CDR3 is TGTGCCAGCAAAGGAGGGACAGATACTGAAGCTTTCTTT.

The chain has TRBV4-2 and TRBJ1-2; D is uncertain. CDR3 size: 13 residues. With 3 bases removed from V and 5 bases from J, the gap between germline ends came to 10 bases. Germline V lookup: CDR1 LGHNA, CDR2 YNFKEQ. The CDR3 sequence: CASSHLTDYGYTF. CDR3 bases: TGTGCCAGCAGCCACTTAACCGATTATGGCTACACCTTC.

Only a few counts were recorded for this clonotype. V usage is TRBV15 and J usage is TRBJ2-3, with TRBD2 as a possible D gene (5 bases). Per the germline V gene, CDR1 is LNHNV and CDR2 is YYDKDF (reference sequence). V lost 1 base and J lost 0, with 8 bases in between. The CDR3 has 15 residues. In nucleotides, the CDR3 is TGTGCCACCAGCAGAGCTGAGCGGAGCACAGATACGCAGTATTTT. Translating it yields CATSRAERSTDTQYF.

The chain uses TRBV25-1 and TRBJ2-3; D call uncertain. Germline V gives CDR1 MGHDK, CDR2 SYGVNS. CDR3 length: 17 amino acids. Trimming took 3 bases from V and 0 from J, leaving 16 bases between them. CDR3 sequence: CASSELLIGRSTDTQYF. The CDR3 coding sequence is TGTGCCAGCAGTGAGCTCCTTATCGGCAGAAGCACAGATACGCAGTATTTT.

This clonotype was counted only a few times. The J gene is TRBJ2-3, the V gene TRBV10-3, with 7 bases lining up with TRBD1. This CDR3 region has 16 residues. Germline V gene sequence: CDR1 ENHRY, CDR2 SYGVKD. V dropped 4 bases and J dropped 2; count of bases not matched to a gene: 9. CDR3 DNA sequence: TGTGCCATCAGTGCCATGGGACAGATTGCCACAGATACGCAGTATTTT. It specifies CAISAMGQIATDTQYF.

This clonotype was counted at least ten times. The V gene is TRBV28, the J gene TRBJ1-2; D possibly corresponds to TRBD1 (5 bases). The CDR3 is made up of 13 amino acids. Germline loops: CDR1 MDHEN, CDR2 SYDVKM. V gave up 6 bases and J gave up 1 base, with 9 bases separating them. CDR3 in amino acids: CASSAGGNYGYTF. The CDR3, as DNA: TGTGCCAGCAGCGCCGGGGGTAACTATGGCTACACCTTC.

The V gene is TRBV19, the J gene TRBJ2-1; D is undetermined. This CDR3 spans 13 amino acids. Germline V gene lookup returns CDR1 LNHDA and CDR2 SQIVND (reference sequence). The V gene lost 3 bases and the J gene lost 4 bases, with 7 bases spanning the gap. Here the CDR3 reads CASSIRSYNEQFF. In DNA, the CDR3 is TGTGCCAGTAGTATTCGCAGTTACAATGAGCAGTTCTTC.

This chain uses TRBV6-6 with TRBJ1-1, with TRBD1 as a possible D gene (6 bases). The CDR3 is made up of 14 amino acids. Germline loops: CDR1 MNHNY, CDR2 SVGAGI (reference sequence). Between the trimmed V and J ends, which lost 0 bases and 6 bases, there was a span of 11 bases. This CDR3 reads CASSYSGRQAEAFF. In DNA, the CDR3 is TGTGCCAGCAGTTACTCGGGTCGACAGGCTGAAGCTTTCTTT.

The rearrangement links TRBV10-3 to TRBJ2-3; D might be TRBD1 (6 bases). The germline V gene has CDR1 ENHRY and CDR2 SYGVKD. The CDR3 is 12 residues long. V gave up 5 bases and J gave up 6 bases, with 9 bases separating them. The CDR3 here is CAISSGDDTQYF. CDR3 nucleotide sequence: TGTGCCATCAGTTCAGGGGACGATACGCAGTATTTT.

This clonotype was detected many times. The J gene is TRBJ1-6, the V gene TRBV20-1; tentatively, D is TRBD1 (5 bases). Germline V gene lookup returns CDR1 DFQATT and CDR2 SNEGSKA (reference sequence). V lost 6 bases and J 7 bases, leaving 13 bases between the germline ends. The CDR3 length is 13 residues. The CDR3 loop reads CSALGAVNSPLHF. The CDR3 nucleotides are TGCAGTGCCTTAGGGGCAGTAAATTCACCCCTCCACTTT.

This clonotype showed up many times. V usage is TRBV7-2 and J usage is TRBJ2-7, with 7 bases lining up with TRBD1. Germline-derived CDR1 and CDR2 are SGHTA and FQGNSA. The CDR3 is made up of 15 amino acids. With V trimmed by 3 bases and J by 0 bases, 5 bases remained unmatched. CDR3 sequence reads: CASSFGAGGSYEQYF. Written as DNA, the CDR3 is TGTGCCAGCAGCTTTGGGGCAGGGGGCTCCTACGAGCAGTACTTC.